Each of the 17 T cell receptor beta chains below was sequenced from the same sample in a study of T-cell reconstitution after alpha-beta-depleted transplantation in children. Construction of the TCRbeta library involved unique molecular identifiers. MiXCR was run by TCRdb on the PCR reads, yielding one entry per CDR3 protein. Here the sample spans approximately 500,000 distinct CDR3 sequences, roughly a tenth being singletons. The sequenced sample was PBMCs, obtained before TCRalphabeta/CD19-depleted stem cell transplant. The receptors come from a child under 10 years old with inherited bone marrow failure, due to receive a stem cell transplant.

This clonotype occurred many times. The chain is built from TRBV11-2 and TRBJ2-2; D unresolved. The length of the CDR3 is 16 residues. Germline V gives CDR1 SGHAT, CDR2 FQNNGV. Trimming took 0 bases from V and 8 from J, leaving 16 bases between them. CDR3 bases: TGTGCCAGCAGCTTAGAGGGCCCAACCCGCGGTGGGGAGCTGTTTTTT. As protein: CASSLEGPTRGGELFF.

In its sample, this clonotype was seen many times. The J gene is TRBJ2-7, the V gene TRBV29-1, with 10 positions matching TRBD2. Germline CDR1 is SQVTM and CDR2 is ANQGSEA. The CDR3 contains 15 residues. The V segment lost 3 bases and the J segment 3 bases; nucleotides outside the gene matches: 8. Written as DNA, the CDR3 is TGCAGCGTTGAGGGGAGCGGGAGGGACTTCTACGAGCAGTACTTC. It codes for CSVEGSGRDFYEQYF.

This clonotype has ten or more counts. The chain uses TRBV28 and TRBJ2-3, with TRBD1 identical over 8 bases. This CDR3 contains 19 residues. Germline-derived CDR1 and CDR2 are MDHEN and SYDVKM. V gave up 3 bases and J gave up 0 bases; unmatched junction bases: 14. This CDR3 reads CASSFGPPLQGGSTDTQYF. In DNA, the CDR3 is TGTGCCAGCAGTTTTGGGCCACCACTACAGGGGGGAAGCACAGATACGCAGTATTTT.

The table lists this clonotype with a few counts. The V gene is TRBV28, the J gene TRBJ1-5; no definite D call. Trimming stripped 5 bases from V and 3 bases from J, with 20 bases between. CDR1 and CDR2 from the germline V gene are MDHEN and SYDVKM. CDR3 length: 17 amino acids. CDR3 sequence (DNA): TGTGCCAGCAGTAGCCCCTTGATGTCGTCCCACAATCAGCCCCAGCATTTT. This encodes CASSSPLMSSHNQPQHF.

This clonotype has at least ten counts. The chain is built from TRBV5-1 and TRBJ2-1; 8 bases align to TRBD2. This CDR3 is 15 amino acids long. V shed 0 bases and J 6 bases; nucleotides not matched to a gene: 5. Germline CDR1 SGHRS, CDR2 YFSETQ. The CDR3 nucleotides are TGCGCCAGCAGCTTGGTAACCGGGAGGGCCAATGAGCAGTTCTTC. Its protein is CASSLVTGRANEQFF.

The V call is TRBV6-5, the J call TRBJ1-2; D is unresolved. Looked up from germline, CDR1 is MNHEY and CDR2 is SVGAGI. Trimming stripped 0 bases from V and 2 bases from J, with 10 bases between. The CDR3 extends over 15 amino acids. The CDR3 loop reads CASSYSTGSNYGYTF. In DNA form, the CDR3 reads TGTGCCAGCAGTTACTCGACGGGGAGCAACTATGGCTACACCTTC.

As concerns this clonotype: A much larger clonotype is one base distant, so this may be a read error. This chain uses TRBV2 with TRBJ2-3; either TRBD1 or TRBD2 may fit D (5 bases each). CDR3 length equals 13 residues. V shed 7 bases and J shed 9 bases, with 17 bases lying between them. CDR1 SNHLY and CDR2 FYNNEI come from the germline V gene. CDR3 amino acids: CASNPNLGDTQYF. In DNA form, the CDR3 reads TGTGCCAGCAATCCCAATCTAGGGGACACGCAGTATTTT.

This clonotype has at least ten counts. The gene calls are TRBV20-1 and TRBJ1-2; D gene uncertain. The CDR3 has 13 amino acids. The germline V and J ends were trimmed by 1 base and 2 bases, with 8 bases remaining between them. Looked up from germline, CDR1 is DFQATT and CDR2 is SNEGSKA (reference sequence). The CDR3 is CSARGTGNYGYTF. DNA for the CDR3: TGCAGTGCTAGAGGGACTGGAAACTATGGCTACACCTTC.

V is TRBV20-1 and J is TRBJ1-1; possible D gene TRBD1, 5 bases. The CDR3 consists of 11 residues. Trimming took off 0 bases at V and 11 bases at J, with 10 bases between the two ends. CDR1 DFQATT and CDR2 SNEGSKA come from the germline V gene (reference sequence). CDR3 in amino acids: CSARDPGKAFF. Written as DNA, the CDR3 is TGCAGTGCTAGAGATCCAGGGAAGGCTTTCTTT.

Of note for this clonotype: Possible read error: a much larger clone is one base away. V and J are TRBV15 and TRBJ1-3; D is unclear. The V end was cut by 0 bases, the J end by 4 bases, with 13 bases between. Germline values: CDR1 LNHNV, CDR2 YYDKDF (reference sequence). The CDR3 covers 16 residues. In DNA, the CDR3 is TGTGCCACCAGCAGAGATGGTGGCAGTCCAGGAAACACCATATATTTT. This codes for CATSRDGGSPGNTIYF.

Many counts were recorded for this clonotype. The chain's CDR3 is CASSHPGDTGPNQPQHF. The CDR3 region has the DNA TGTGCCAGCAGCCACCCGGGGGATACAGGGCCTAATCAGCCCCAGCATTTT. V gene TRBV12-3 or TRBV12-4 combines with J gene TRBJ1-5, with D possibly TRBD1 on 6 matching bases. The CDR3 contains 17 residues. V was cut by 6 bases and J by 4 bases, with 22 bases left in between.

The table lists this clonotype with many counts. The V gene is TRBV12-3 or TRBV12-4, the J gene TRBJ2-7; D is uncertain. This CDR3 is 14 amino acids long. With 4 bases removed from V and 6 bases from J, the gap between germline ends came to 16 bases. CDR3 sequence reads: CASSSGPLRPEQYF. The CDR3 DNA sequence: TGTGCCAGCAGTTCCGGGCCCCTGCGGCCCGAGCAGTACTTC.

This clonotype was counted ten times or more. The chain has TRBV3-1 and TRBJ2-1; TRBD2 aligns across 14 bases. Germline V CDR1 and CDR2: LGHDT, YNNKEL (reference sequence). This CDR3 is built from 19 residues. J gave up 7 bases and V 4 bases, and 15 bases lay outside the gene matches. Written as DNA, the CDR3 is TGTGCCAGCAGCCTCAAAAGGGGACTAGCGGGAGAACGTAGGAATGAGCAGTTCTTC. Protein sequence: CASSLKRGLAGERRNEQFF.

This clonotype was seen repeatedly, ten times or more. V and J are TRBV5-6 and TRBJ2-4; D gene ambiguous. This CDR3 region has 16 residues. The V gene lost 4 bases and the J gene lost 1 base, with 15 bases spanning the gap. Per germline, CDR1 SGHDT and CDR2 YYEEEE. The CDR3 DNA reads TGTGCCAGCAGCCTGCCCCTCCTTAGTGCCAAAAACATTCAGTACTTC. Translated: CASSLPLLSAKNIQYF.

This clonotype has ten or more counts. The chain joins TRBV28 to TRBJ1-3; perhaps TRBD1 as D (6 bases). The CDR3 loop spans 19 amino acids. V lost 6 bases and J 0 bases, leaving 24 bases between the germline ends. Germline V CDR1 and CDR2: MDHEN, SYDVKM. CDR3: CASSHPRGQSMSSGNTIYF. DNA for the CDR3: TGTGCCAGCAGCCATCCCCGGGGGCAGTCCATGAGCTCTGGAAACACCATATATTTT.

This clonotype was recorded at least ten times. The rearrangement uses TRBV20-1 and TRBJ2-5; D gene unclear. The CDR3 runs 12 residues. Germline CDR1 and CDR2: DFQATT and SNEGSKA (reference sequence). CDR3 residues: CTRARGGETQYF. In nucleotides, the CDR3 is TGCACTAGAGCTCGCGGTGGAGAGACCCAGTACTTC.

This clonotype came up many times. J is TRBJ2-1 and V is TRBV28; D is ambiguous. There are 19 residues in the CDR3. Germline CDR1 is MDHEN and CDR2 is SYDVKM. The ends were cut back, 5 bases at V and 6 bases at J, with 29 bases in the middle. CDR3 region: CASSTNIITRSSRSNEQFF. In DNA, the CDR3 is TGTGCCAGCAGTACCAATATTATTACGAGAAGTTCACGGTCCAATGAGCAGTTCTTC. Full variable domain (missing parts from reference TRBV28 and TRBJ2-1): DVKVTQSSRYLVKRTGEKVFLECVQDMDHENMFWYRQDPGLGLRLIYFSYDVKMKEKGDIPEGYSVSREKKERFSLILESASTNQTSMYLCASSTNIITRSSRSNEQFFGPGTRLTVL.